Listed below are T cell receptor beta chains from one sample, sequenced in a study of OX40 agonist ivuxolimab in advanced cancers. Profiling relied on immunoSEQ multiplex PCR, and the TCRdb table lists in-frame clones only, not all of them. The table has more than 10,000 clones, approximately 80% seen once. The sample was CD4+ or CD8+ T cells sorted from blood, taken in a trial of the OX40 agonist ivuxolimab. The receptors here all came from an adult with an advanced solid tumor such as melanoma, head and neck, liver or kidney cancer. Both conserved end residues are part of each CDR3. A D gene is named only where the DNA matches it firmly. Clone size, where shown, is once, few, many, or a class for clones that have expanded.

V	size	D	J	CDR3	DNA
TRBV28	-	TRBD1	TRBJ2-2	CASSPGQGAPLGELFF	TGTGCCAGCAGTCCGGGACAGGGGGCCCCCCTCGGGGAGCTGTTTTTT
TRBV14	few	-	TRBJ2-3	CASSLGGTQYF	TGTGCCAGCAGCCTGGGGGGTACGCAGTATTTT
TRBV7-8	medium-sized	TRBD2	TRBJ2-1	CASSLDPTSGGSYNEQFF	TGTGCCAGCAGCTTAGATCCCACTAGCGGGGGGTCCTACAATGAGCAGTTCTTC
TRBV5-1	once	-	TRBJ2-7	CASSRSYEQYF	TGCGCCAGCAGCCGATCCTACGAGCAGTACTTC
TRBV6-6	once	-	TRBJ2-7	CASRDGSSYEQYF	TGTGCCAGCCGGGACGGAAGCTCCTACGAGCAGTACTTC
TRBV19	-	-	TRBJ2-2	CATGRGRANTGELFF	TGTGCCACCGGAAGGGGCCGGGCGAACACCGGGGAGCTGTTTTTT
TRBV18	-	-	TRBJ2-7	CASSPGDSIYEQYF	TGTGCCAGCTCACCGGGGGACTCCATCTACGAGCAGTACTTC
TRBV6-1	-	TRBD2	TRBJ2-7	CASSDWTSGSYGYEQYF	TGTGCCAGCAGTGATTGGACTAGCGGGAGCTATGGGTACGAGCAGTACTTC
TRBV6-1	-	-	TRBJ2-5	CATQGFRLGETQYF	TGTGCCACGCAGGGGTTTCGGTTGGGGGAGACCCAGTACTTC
TRBV15	-	-	TRBJ2-7	CATSRVLGDYEQYF	TGTGCCACCAGCAGAGTACTGGGGGATTACGAGCAGTACTTC
TRBV6-4	few	-	TRBJ2-2	CASSDGDTGELFF	TGTGCCAGCAGTGATGGGGACACCGGGGAGCTGTTTTTT
TRBV7-6	-	-	TRBJ1-2	CASSNGGHGYTF	TGTGCCAGCAGCAACGGGGGCCATGGCTACACCTTC
TRBV2	once	-	TRBJ1-2	CASSEGAANYGYTF	TGTGCCAGCAGTGAAGGGGCAGCCAACTATGGCTACACCTTC
TRBV4-1	-	-	TRBJ2-5	CASSPSSSQETQYF	TGCGCCAGCAGCCCAAGCTCCTCGCAAGAGACCCAGTACTTC
TRBV19	medium-sized	-	TRBJ2-5	CASSIGLQGQETQYF	TGTGCCAGTAGTATAGGTCTTCAGGGCCAAGAGACCCAGTACTTC
TRBV5-1	-	TRBD1	TRBJ2-1	CASAGTGVTEQFF	TGCGCCAGCGCCGGGACAGGGGTCACAGAGCAGTTCTTC
TRBV25-1	-	-	TRBJ1-1	CASSEWGEGDTEAFF	TGTGCCAGCAGTGAATGGGGGGAAGGGGACACTGAAGCTTTCTTT
TRBV13	-	-	TRBJ1-1	CASSPSEQGGTEAFF	TGTGCCAGCAGCCCAAGCGAACAGGGAGGCACTGAAGCTTTCTTT
TRBV9	-	-	TRBJ2-7	CASSASAGAGSYEQYF	TGTGCCAGCAGCGCCTCGGCCGGGGCAGGGTCCTACGAGCAGTACTTC
TRBV5-5	-	TRBD1	TRBJ2-7	CASSSGQDRAEEQYF	TGTGCCAGCAGCTCGGGACAGGACCGAGCGGAAGAGCAGTACTTC
TRBV19	-	-	TRBJ1-1	CASSMGASNTEAFF	TGTGCCAGTAGTATGGGGGCTTCGAACACTGAAGCTTTCTTT
TRBV5-6	-	-	TRBJ2-2	CASSFELTRELFF	TGTGCCAGCAGCTTCGAACTGACCCGGGAGCTGTTTTTT
TRBV7-3	once	-	TRBJ2-3	CASSPRPPPAGLSTDTQYF	TGTGCCAGCAGCCCCCGGCCCCCTCCAGCGGGCTTAAGCACAGATACGCAGTATTTT
TRBV7-2	-	TRBD2	TRBJ2-1	CASSLSGGPNEQFF	TGTGCCAGCAGCTTATCGGGGGGGCCCAATGAGCAGTTCTTC
TRBV7-7	few	TRBD2	TRBJ2-5	CASSLVLAGGIQETQYF	TGTGCTAGCAGCTTAGTACTAGCGGGAGGGATACAAGAGACCCAGTACTTC
TRBV30	-	-	TRBJ1-5	CAWRGGSNQPQHF	TGTGCCTGGAGAGGTGGGAGCAATCAGCCCCAGCATTTT
TRBV25-1	-	-	TRBJ2-5	CASSPRSEQETQYF	TGTGCCAGCAGCCCCCGCAGCGAACAAGAGACCCAGTACTTC
TRBV6-6	-	TRBD2	TRBJ2-1	CASKYSGGDRIGEQFF	TGTGCCAGCAAATATAGCGGGGGGGACCGAATCGGTGAGCAGTTCTTC
TRBV7-9	-	TRBD1	TRBJ1-4	CASSPDRDQKLFF	TGTGCCAGCAGCCCCGACAGGGATCAAAAACTGTTTTTT
TRBV11-1	-	-	TRBJ2-7	CASSLAVGGDEQYF	TGTGCCAGCAGCTTAGCGGTGGGCGGCGACGAGCAGTACTTC
TRBV7-7	-	-	TRBJ2-1	CASSPELVGHEQFF	TGTGCTAGCAGCCCGGAGCTAGTTGGCCATGAGCAGTTCTTC
TRBV6-5	once	TRBD2	TRBJ2-1	CASAPMAGGINEQFF	TGTGCCAGCGCCCCTATGGCGGGAGGGATCAATGAGCAGTTCTTC
TRBV9	-	-	TRBJ2-7	CASSVGGTASSYEQYF	TGTGCCAGCAGCGTAGGGGGGACGGCCAGCTCCTACGAGCAGTACTTC
TRBV9	once	-	TRBJ1-3	CASSARRVASQGAGNTIYF	TGTGCCAGCAGCGCCCGTAGAGTTGCAAGTCAGGGAGCTGGAAACACCATATATTTT
TRBV2	-	-	TRBJ2-7	CASSEVGLGHEQYF	TGTGCCAGCAGTGAAGTCGGCCTGGGCCACGAGCAGTACTTC
TRBV19	-	TRBD2	TRBJ2-1	CASSSSGSTPNEQFF	TGTGCCAGTAGTTCTAGCGGGAGCACCCCCAATGAGCAGTTCTTC
TRBV5-6	-	-	TRBJ2-2	CASSLAHRELFF	TGTGCCAGCAGCTTAGCACACCGGGAGCTGTTTTTT
TRBV6-1	-	TRBD2	TRBJ2-3	CASSDSGRDTQYF	TGTGCCAGCAGTGATAGCGGGAGAGATACGCAGTATTTT
TRBV27	-	-	TRBJ2-7	CASSLSPGGYEQYF	TGTGCCAGCAGTTTATCCCCAGGGGGGTACGAGCAGTACTTC
TRBV7-2	-	TRBD2	TRBJ2-5	CASSLGLAGLGGTQYF	TGTGCCAGCAGCTTAGGGCTAGCGGGGCTCGGGGGGACCCAGTACTTC
TRBV13	-	TRBD1	TRBJ2-1	CASSHSGGGVYEQFF	TGTGCCAGCAGCCACTCAGGGGGTGGGGTCTATGAGCAGTTCTTC
TRBV7-2	-	TRBD1	TRBJ1-5	CASSSGRTGVNSNQPQHF	TGTGCCAGCAGCTCGGGTCGTACAGGGGTAAACAGCAATCAGCCCCAGCATTTT
TRBV5-6	-	-	TRBJ2-7	CASSSPGHESYEQYF	TGTGCCAGCAGCTCCCCGGGTCACGAGTCCTACGAGCAGTACTTC
TRBV19	-	-	TRBJ1-6	CASSNSMNSPLHF	TGTGCCAGTAGTAACAGTATGAATTCACCCCTCCACTTT
TRBV7-5	-	-	TRBJ2-7	CARSFNRAEQYF	TGTGCCAGAAGCTTCAACAGGGCCGAGCAGTACTTC
TRBV4-1	few	-	TRBJ2-5	CASSPRSEQETQYF	TGTGCCAGCAGCCCCCGCAGCGAACAAGAGACCCAGTACTTC
TRBV5-8	-	-	TRBJ2-3	CASSFALSSGPHTDTQYF	TGTGCCAGCAGCTTTGCGTTAAGCTCTGGCCCCCACACAGATACGCAGTATTTT
TRBV5-6	-	-	TRBJ2-1	CASSLGHESSYNEQFF	TGTGCCAGCAGCTTGGGACATGAGAGCTCCTACAATGAGCAGTTCTTC
TRBV11-1	-	-	TRBJ2-7	CASSFPGDEQYF	TGTGCCAGCAGCTTCCCAGGGGACGAGCAGTACTTC
TRBV11-3	-	TRBD1	TRBJ2-7	CASSPRDRGPAYEQYF	TGTGCCAGCAGCCCGCGGGACAGGGGGCCGGCCTACGAGCAGTACTTC
TRBV2	-	-	TRBJ1-5	CASRESGASNQPQHF	TGTGCCAGCAGGGAATCAGGGGCTAGTAATCAGCCCCAGCATTTT
TRBV5-1	-	-	TRBJ1-1	CASSPDRLNTEAFF	TGCGCCAGCAGCCCAGACAGATTGAACACTGAAGCTTTCTTT
TRBV11-2	-	-	TRBJ2-3	CASSLGGGVNTQYF	TGTGCCAGCAGCTTAGGTGGCGGGGTGAATACGCAGTATTTT
TRBV2	-	-	TRBJ1-1	CASRVAEAFF	TGTGCCAGCAGGGTTGCTGAAGCTTTCTTT
TRBV27	-	-	TRBJ2-7	CASSQGQEQYF	TGTGCCAGCAGTCAAGGACAAGAGCAGTACTTC
TRBV6-1	-	TRBD1	TRBJ1-2	CASDRARGYTF	TGTGCCAGCGACAGGGCGCGCGGCTACACCTTC
TRBV27	-	-	TRBJ2-1	CASSLALSYNEQFF	TGTGCCAGCAGCCTAGCGCTCTCCTACAATGAGCAGTTCTTC